The sequence of this TCR beta chain was determined in a study of blood T cell repertoires in COVID-19. The CDR3 has 17 residues. CDR1 and CDR2 (germline): LGHDT, YNNKEL (reference sequence). The V segment lost 4 bases and the J segment 4 bases; nucleotides outside the gene matches: 13. In the original analysis: Counts of nucleated cells, estimated from reference gene primer amplification, were obtained. Using immunoSEQ multiplex PCR, the repertoire was profiled, and TCRdb retains in-frame clones only, with some absent. V and J calls and clone size are given by that table; D and trimming were obtained from the DNA. The repertoire holds 250,000 to 350,000 clones, with around 85% as singletons.

The sequencing input was peripheral blood. V usage is TRBV3-1 (or the pseudogene TRBV3-2) and J usage is TRBJ2-5, with TRBD1 matching over 9 bases. The clonotype originates from a human donor with COVID-19, enrolled during active disease. The donor label of this sample is uncertain. The CDR3 nucleotides read TGTGCCAGCAGCCTACGTTGCCCGGGACAGGGTACAGAGACCCAGTACTTC. Translated, it gives CASSLRCPGQGTETQYF.